Below are 12 T cell receptor beta chains sequenced from a single sample in a study of molecular identifiers for immune sequencing clone quantification. TCRdb recomputed calls from the PCR reads with MiXCR, one row per CDR3 protein. Here the sample spans nearly 650,000 distinct CDR3 sequences, roughly 25% being singletons. The sample taken for sequencing was naive CD8+ T cells from blood, with Jurkat cell RNA spiked in. Subset: FACS-sorted CD8+CD4-CCR7+CD45RA+ naive T cells. These receptors were obtained from a human donor in good health. Some libraries in this study had Jurkat cell RNA spiked in.

This clonotype was counted a few times. The chain carries TRBV18 and TRBJ1-6; 7 nucleotides match TRBD1. Unmatched junction bases numbered 4, after V lost 1 base and J lost 7 bases. The CDR3 is 15 residues long. Germline values: CDR1 KGHSH, CDR2 LQKENI. The CDR3 DNA reads TGTGCCAGCTCACCACTTGACAGGGAAAATTCACCCCTCCACTTT. Translating gives CASSPLDRENSPLHF.

There are many counts of this clonotype. The rearrangement uses TRBV27 and TRBJ1-2; no definite D call. Trimming took 8 bases from V and 2 from J, leaving 12 bases between them. The CDR3 is 13 residues long. The V gene's germline CDR1 is MNHEY and CDR2 SMNVEV (reference sequence). Written as DNA, the CDR3 is TGTGCCAGCTCAGCGCAGATAAACTATGGCTACACCTTC. It translates to CASSAQINYGYTF.

This clonotype was detected only a few times. This sequence joins TRBV12-3 or TRBV12-4 and TRBJ2-1; D is perhaps TRBD2 (6 bases). The CDR3 length is 23 residues. The V end lost 7 bases, the J end lost 3 bases, and 40 bases lay between the germline ends. In DNA, the CDR3 is TGTGCCAGCACCCTCCTCATCGACAGACCCAGCGGCTGGGGTAGCGGAGTCTACAATGAGCAGTTCTTC. It specifies CASTLLIDRPSGWGSGVYNEQFF.

Notes on this clonotype: A much larger clone differs by one base, so this may be a read error. The chain links TRBV20-1 to TRBJ1-5; D gene unclear. The CDR3 consists of 12 residues. The V gene lost 5 bases and the J gene lost 9 bases, with 14 bases spanning the gap. Germline V gene lookup returns CDR1 DFQATT and CDR2 SNEGSKA (reference sequence). The CDR3 loop reads CSALDGHRPQHF. The CDR3 DNA sequence: TGCAGTGCTCTGGACGGGCATCGGCCCCAGCATTTT.

This clonotype was counted many times. CDR3 bases: TGTGCCAGCGGGACAATTCGGTCCTACGAGCAGTACTTC. Its translation is CASGTIRSYEQYF. The V call is TRBV7-9, the J call TRBJ2-7; D is possibly TRBD1 (6 bases). Germline-derived CDR1 and CDR2 are SEHNR and FQNEAQ (reference sequence). Trimming took 8 bases from V and 1 from J, leaving 12 bases between them. This CDR3 has 13 amino acids.

A few counts support this clonotype. This chain links TRBV6-6 with TRBJ1-1; 9 bases agree with TRBD1. J was trimmed by 3 bases and V by 6 bases; bases with no gene match: 8. Germline-derived CDR1 and CDR2 are MNHNY and SVGAGI (reference sequence). This CDR3 comprises 15 residues. This CDR3 reads CASSPQGALYTEAFF. CDR3 DNA: TGTGCCAGCAGCCCACAGGGGGCTCTTTACACTGAAGCTTTCTTT.

The CDR3 protein is CASRADSTEAFF. CDR3 DNA sequence: TGTGCCAGCAGGGCGGACTCTACTGAAGCTTTCTTT. This rearrangement joins TRBV6-1 to TRBJ1-1, with no clear D. This CDR3 has 12 residues. Trimming pared 6 bases from V and 5 bases from J, leaving 10 bases between. Germline CDR1 MNHNS, CDR2 SASEGT.

The chain has TRBV19 and TRBJ1-6; 7 bases match TRBD1. The CDR3 loop spans 15 amino acids. Germline V gene sequence: CDR1 LNHDA, CDR2 SQIVND (reference sequence). V shed 6 bases and J 8 bases; nucleotides not matched to a gene: 10. The CDR3: CASSGGTDTYSPLHF. The CDR3 DNA follows: TGTGCCAGTAGCGGCGGGACAGATACTTATTCACCCCTCCACTTT.

This clonotype was counted at least ten times. The chain joins TRBV13 to TRBJ1-4, with 7 positions matching TRBD1. CDR3 size: 17 residues. J gave up 0 bases and V 4 bases, and 8 bases lay outside the gene matches. Germline CDR1 is PRHDT and CDR2 is FYEKMQ (reference sequence). The DNA for the CDR3 is TGTGCCAGCAGCTATAGGACAGGCGACGCAACTAATGAAAAACTGTTTTTT. Its translation is CASSYRTGDATNEKLFF.

This clonotype came up many times. The chain uses TRBV7-9 and TRBJ2-7, with unresolved D. Trimming cost V 1 base and J 3 bases, with 13 bases left between them. CDR1 SEHNR and CDR2 FQNEAQ come from the germline V gene (reference sequence). This CDR3 region has 15 residues. The CDR3 DNA reads as TGTGCCAGCAGCTTAGGCAAGGGTTCCGGCTACGAGCAGTACTTC. It codes for CASSLGKGSGYEQYF.

Comment on this clonotype: This CDR3 is missing its conserved last phenylalanine or tryptophan, likely due to a read error. The chain carries TRBV7-9 and TRBJ2-5; D gene ambiguous. There are 11 residues in the CDR3. Per germline, CDR1 SEHNR and CDR2 FQNEAQ (reference sequence). Trimming removed 5 bases from V and 2 bases from J, with 3 bases in between. CDR3 nucleotides: TGTGCCAGCAGCCCACAAGAGACCCAGTACTAC. Encoded protein: CASSPQETQYY.

The chain joins TRBV27 to TRBJ2-7, with D tentatively TRBD1 or TRBD2 (5 bases each). CDR3 size: 12 residues. V dropped 8 bases and J dropped 3 bases, with 11 bases sitting between them. In germline, CDR1 is MNHEY, CDR2 SMNVEV (reference sequence). CDR3 sequence: CASGGGLYEQYF. Written as DNA, the CDR3 is TGTGCCAGCGGGGGTGGACTCTACGAGCAGTACTTC.